The next 15 T cell receptor beta chains were all read from a single sample in a study of T cell responses to AZD1222 COVID-19 vaccine. Produced via immunoSEQ multiplex PCR; TCRdb's table is partial and in-frame only. The sample lists about 120,000 clones, more than 80% occurring once. The sample consisted of peripheral blood, taken 28 days after the second dose of the MenACWY control vaccine. The receptors stem from an adult who received the MenACWY meningococcal vaccine as a control.

This clone was seen only a few times. The chain combines TRBV11-2 with TRBJ2-5, with TRBD2 matching over 7 bases. The germline V gene encodes CDR1 SGHAT and CDR2 FQNNGV. J lost 2 bases, V lost 6 bases, and 12 bases had no gene match. This CDR3 is 16 amino acids long. CDR3 sequence reads: CASSSFGVGGQETQYF. CDR3 coding DNA: TGTGCCAGCAGTTCCTTCGGTGTGGGGGGGCAAGAGACCCAGTACTTC.

The chain employs TRBV5-5 and TRBJ2-2; the match to TRBD1 covers 10 bases. V lost 4 bases to trimming and J lost 5 bases; unmatched junction nucleotides: 11. This CDR3 spans 17 amino acids. CDR1 is SGHKS and CDR2 is YYEKEE in the germline V gene (reference sequence). The CDR3 is CASSTSGTGAYTGELFF. CDR3 sequence (DNA): TGTGCCAGCAGCACATCCGGGACAGGGGCCTATACCGGGGAGCTGTTTTTT.

The rearrangement links TRBV7-6 to TRBJ2-5, with D perhaps given as TRBD1 or TRBD2 (5 bases each). CDR1 is SGHVS and CDR2 is FNYEAQ in the germline V gene. The CDR3 runs 14 residues. Trimming took off 4 bases at V and 6 bases at J, with 15 bases between the two ends. The CDR3 DNA reads TGTGCCAGCAGCTACCCTTACGGGGCGAAGACCCAGTACTTC. It is translated as CASSYPYGAKTQYF.

This clone was observed once. The CDR3: CASRPRGQGDNSPLHF. The CDR3 DNA reads TGTGCCAGCAGACCACGCGGACAGGGAGATAATTCACCCCTCCACTTT. The V and J genes are TRBV28 and TRBJ1-6; 8 nucleotides match TRBD1. The V and J ends lost 6 bases and 5 bases, in that order; junction bases with no gene match: 9. This CDR3 spans 16 amino acids. The germline gives CDR1 MDHEN, CDR2 SYDVKM. Full variable domain (rest looked up from reference TRBV28 and TRBJ1-6): DVKVTQSSRYLVKRTGEKVFLECVQDMDHENMFWYRQDPGLGLRLIYFSYDVKMKEKGDIPEGYSVSREKKERFSLILESASTNQTSMYLCASRPRGQGDNSPLHFGNGTRLTVT.

This clone was counted a single time. The rearrangement uses TRBV7-6 and TRBJ1-3; 7 bases map to TRBD1. J was trimmed by 3 bases and V by 5 bases; bases with no gene match: 13. The CDR3 spans 17 residues. Germline V gene lookup returns CDR1 SGHVS and CDR2 FNYEAQ. The CDR3 reads CASSPGVSTGSGNTIYF. In DNA form, the CDR3 reads TGTGCCAGCAGCCCCGGAGTCTCGACAGGGAGTGGAAACACCATATATTTT.

The J gene is TRBJ2-7, the V gene TRBV5-6; TRBD1 or TRBD2 may be the D gene (5 bases each). The V gene's germline CDR1 is SGHDT and CDR2 YYEEEE. This CDR3 contains 13 residues. V was clipped by 3 bases and J by 3 bases, with 10 bases between them. The CDR3 DNA reads TGTGCCAGCAGCTGGGACGGGTACTACGAGCAGTACGTC. It encodes CASSWDGYYEQYV.

The chain carries TRBV11-2 and TRBJ2-5; a possible D gene is TRBD1 (6 bases). The length of the CDR3 is 16 residues. V was trimmed by 5 bases and J by 3 bases, leaving 19 bases between them. Germline V gene data show CDR1 as SGHAT and CDR2 as FQNNGV. The CDR3 region has the DNA TGTGCCAGCAGCCTAGGGTACAGGGTTACAGAAGAGACCCAGTACTTC. It translates to CASSLGYRVTEETQYF.

DNA of the CDR3: TGTGCCAGCAGTTGGACAGGAACGTTGAACACTGAAGCTTTCTTT. The encoded protein is CASSWTGTLNTEAFF. V and J are TRBV28 and TRBJ1-1, with 7 nucleotides matching TRBD1. The V segment lost 4 bases and the J segment 0 bases; nucleotides outside the gene matches: 5. From germline, CDR1 is MDHEN and CDR2 SYDVKM. The CDR3 spans 15 residues.

The chain recombines TRBV9 with TRBJ2-1; the match to TRBD1 covers 8 bases. The CDR3 is 17 amino acids. CDR1 is SGDLS and CDR2 is YYNGEE in the germline V gene. V lost 4 bases to trimming and J lost 4 bases; unmatched junction nucleotides: 13. The CDR3: CASSPRSQGAPYNEQFF. The CDR3 region has the DNA TGTGCCAGCAGCCCCAGAAGTCAGGGGGCGCCTTACAATGAGCAGTTCTTC.

The rearrangement joins TRBV2 to TRBJ2-7, with 10 bases identical to TRBD1. The germline gives CDR1 SNHLY, CDR2 FYNNEI. J lost 8 bases, V lost 3 bases, and 7 bases had no gene match. The CDR3 is made up of 14 amino acids. CDR3 in DNA: TGTGCCAGCAGTGATGGGACAGGGGAGGACAAGCAGTACGTC. Its translation is CASSDGTGEDKQYV.

This chain connects TRBV9 to TRBJ2-7, with 10 bases identical to TRBD1. Germline V gives CDR1 SGDLS, CDR2 YYNGEE. V lost 0 bases and J lost 7; bases outside the gene matches: 10. This CDR3 spans 16 amino acids. Here the CDR3 reads CASSVGYGTGVGEQYF. The CDR3 region has the DNA TGTGCCAGCAGCGTAGGGTATGGGACAGGGGTAGGGGAGCAGTACTTC.

V gene TRBV6-5 combines with J gene TRBJ1-1; D might be TRBD1 (6 bases). CDR1 MNHEY and CDR2 SVGAGI come from the germline V gene. The length of the CDR3 is 15 residues. V was pared by 0 bases and J by 5 bases, with 13 bases between. The CDR3 protein is CASSYSSGARTEAFF. CDR3 sequence (DNA): TGTGCCAGCAGTTACTCCTCGGGGGCGCGAACTGAAGCTTTCTTT.

This clone has only one observation. The chain combines TRBV11-2 with TRBJ2-2; D not certain. The CDR3 is made up of 18 amino acids. The V end was cut by 1 base, the J end by 2 bases, with 17 bases between. Germline CDR1 reads SGHAT; CDR2 reads FQNNGV. CDR3 amino acids: CASSLAPGRADNTGELFF. The DNA for the CDR3 is TGTGCCAGCAGCTTAGCTCCCGGACGCGCCGACAACACCGGGGAGCTGTTTTTT.

J is TRBJ1-5 and V is TRBV19; unclear D gene. V was shortened by 3 bases and J by 7 bases, with 10 bases between the two germline ends. The CDR3 runs to 13 residues. Germline V gene lookup returns CDR1 LNHDA and CDR2 SQIVND (reference sequence). The CDR3 DNA follows: TGTGCCAGTAGTATCGCCGGTCTCCAGCCCCAGCATTTT. This codes for CASSIAGLQPQHF.

The chain carries TRBV19 and TRBJ2-2; D perhaps matches TRBD1 (5 bases). The germline V gene has CDR1 LNHDA and CDR2 SQIVND (reference sequence). CDR3 length: 15 amino acids. Deletions cut 7 bases from V and 4 bases from J, with 16 bases between. CDR3: CASNPQTAITGELFF. As DNA, the CDR3 is TGTGCCAGTAACCCTCAGACAGCCATCACCGGGGAGCTGTTTTTT. The entire variable domain, with the rest obtained from reference TRBV19 and TRBJ2-2, is as follows: DGGITQSPKYLFRKEGQNVTLSCEQNLNHDAMYWYRQDPGQGLRLIYYSQIVNDFQKGDIAEGYSVSREKKESFPLTVTSAQKNPTAFYLCASNPQTAITGELFFGEGSRLTVL.